This T cell receptor (beta chain) was retrieved from a study of cytomegalovirus exposure and HLA in healthy donors. Germline loops: CDR1 SGDLS, CDR2 YYNGEE. CDR3 length equals 15 residues. The V and J ends lost 0 bases and 3 bases, in that order; junction bases with no gene match: 3. The PCR had 60 Vbeta and 13 Jbeta primers. Method: immunoSEQ multiplex PCR; TCRdb's copy keeps in-frame clones and lacks some. The table lists roughly 100,000 clones, under 80% of them singletons, with around 6.4% in the top ten. V usage is TRBV9 and J usage is TRBJ1-2, with 9 bases identical to TRBD1. The sequenced sample consisted of PBMCs. The receptor's source is a woman aged 50 to 60 in good health and CMV-seropositive. This CDR3 is CASSVATGGDYGYTF. The CDR3 nucleotides read TGTGCCAGCAGCGTAGCTACAGGGGGCGACTATGGCTACACCTTC. The variable domain in full, with the rest retrieved from reference TRBV9 and TRBJ1-2, is DSGVTQTPKHLITATGQRVTLRCSPRSGDLSVYWYQQSLDQGLQFLIQYYNGEERAKGNILERFSAQQFPDLHSELNLSSLELGDSALYFCASSVATGGDYGYTFGSGTRLTVV.